The 5 T cell receptor beta chains presented below share a single source sample, sequenced in a study of T cells in Graves' hyperthyroidism and ophthalmopathy. TCR beta CDR3 sequences were amplified from RNA transcripts. The TCR CDR3 first-round RT-PCR relied on the HTBI primer set. TCRdb called the multiplex PCR reads again in MiXCR, with one record for every CDR3 protein. Of 550,000 to 800,000 distinct CDR3 sequences listed, roughly 17% are singletons. The sequenced sample was blood. Every receptor here comes from a young man with Graves' hyperthyroidism.

This clonotype has a count of ten or more. This chain joins TRBV28 and TRBJ2-1, with D perhaps TRBD1 (5 bases). V lost 6 bases to trimming and J lost 8 bases, with 11 bases between them. The CDR3 has 12 residues. Per germline, CDR1 MDHEN and CDR2 SYDVKM. The DNA for the CDR3 is TGTGCCAGCAGCCTTCAGGGCCATGAGCAGTTCTTC. It yields the protein CASSLQGHEQFF.

Regarding this clonotype: Just one base apart from a much larger clone, this may be a read error. The genes are TRBV27 and TRBJ1-5; 7 bases align to TRBD1. This CDR3 spans 15 amino acids. Per germline, CDR1 MNHEY and CDR2 SMNVEV (reference sequence). Trimming at V came to 8 bases and at J to 4 bases, leaving 11 bases not matched to a gene. This CDR3 is CASGQALGPNQPQHF. CDR3 nucleotides: TGTGCCAGCGGACAGGCCCTCGGGCCTAATCAGCCCCAGCATTTT.

This clonotype was seen many times. The chain recombines TRBV20-1 with TRBJ2-5; tentatively, D is TRBD1 (5 bases). V was trimmed by 6 bases and J by 7 bases, leaving 21 bases between them. The germline V gene has CDR1 DFQATT and CDR2 SNEGSKA (reference sequence). This CDR3 has 14 amino acids. The CDR3 DNA is TGCAGTGCCTCCGAAGACAGCCCTTGGAGGACCCAGTACTTC. It encodes CSASEDSPWRTQYF.

CDR3: CNGGTGNYGYTF. The CDR3 nucleotides are TGCAACGGGGGGACAGGGAACTATGGCTACACCTTC. The chain has TRBV29-1 and TRBJ1-2; 9 bases align to TRBD1. CDR3 length: 12 amino acids. Germline V lookup: CDR1 SQVTM, CDR2 ANQGSEA.

This clonotype was found many times. J is TRBJ2-1 and V is TRBV28; D not resolved. CDR1 MDHEN and CDR2 SYDVKM come from the germline V gene. This CDR3 is built from 12 residues. Trimming stripped 2 bases from V and 6 bases from J, with 5 bases between. In DNA, the CDR3 is TGTGCCAGCAGTTTAAGGGTCAATGAGCAGTTCTTC. Translating it yields CASSLRVNEQFF.